In this sample, the clone carrying this T cell receptor (beta chain) turned up once. Here immunoSEQ multiplex PCR was the method, and the copy in TCRdb shows in-frame clones only, minus some. The sample includes 15,000 to 20,000 clones, roughly 93% seen only once; the top ten take about a quarter. Regarding treatment: randomized to nivolumab then ipilimumab (arm A) or the reverse (arm B). The sample comes from a study of sequential checkpoint blockade in melanoma. V was cut by 5 bases and J by 0 bases, with 10 bases left in between. Per the germline V gene, CDR1 is MGHRA and CDR2 is YSYEKL. CDR3 length: 14 amino acids.

The gene calls are TRBV4-1 and TRBJ1-1, with D uncertain. This TCR came from a human donor with melanoma. This specimen consisted of CD8+ T cells sorted from blood (inferred from file names), obtained from a patient given nivolumab and ipilimumab in sequence. This CDR3 reads CASSVTRMNTEAFF. The CDR3 DNA reads as TGCGCCAGCAGCGTAACACGAATGAACACTGAAGCTTTCTTT.